A single sample gave rise to the 4 T cell receptor beta chains below, sequenced in a study of OX40 agonist ivuxolimab in advanced cancers. Here immunoSEQ multiplex PCR was the method, and the copy in TCRdb shows in-frame clones only, minus some. Here the sample spans fewer than 90,000 clones, around 87% being singletons. The specimen comprised CD4+ or CD8+ T cells sorted from blood, sampled in a trial of the OX40 agonist ivuxolimab. The receptors shown here come from an adult with an advanced solid tumor such as melanoma, head and neck, liver or kidney cancer.

The gene calls are TRBV7-3 and TRBJ2-3; 8 bases line up with TRBD1. Germline CDR1 is SGHTA and CDR2 is FQGTGA. V was clipped by 5 bases and J by 8 bases; unmatched bases: 9. CDR3 length: 14 residues. CDR3 residues: CASSLDRGLGTQYF. DNA for the CDR3: TGTGCCAGCAGCCTCGACAGGGGACTTGGTACGCAGTATTTT. Looking up the rest from reference TRBV7-3 and TRBJ2-3 gives the full variable domain: GAGVSQTPSNKVTEKGKYVELRCDPISGHTALYWYRQSLGQGPEFLIYFQGTGAADDSGLPNDRFFAVRPEGSVSTLKIQRTERGDSAVYLCASSLDRGLGTQYFGPGTRLTVL.

The rearrangement links TRBV4-3 to TRBJ1-3; D unclear. This CDR3 is 15 amino acids long. Germline V lookup: CDR1 LGHNA, CDR2 YSLEER. The V end was cut by 0 bases, the J end by 7 bases, with 13 bases between. The chain's CDR3 is CASSQEPTSGNTIYF. CDR3 nucleotides: TGCGCCAGCAGCCAAGAACCCACGTCGGGGAACACCATATATTTT.

V gene TRBV6-1 combines with J gene TRBJ1-5; perhaps TRBD1 as D (5 bases). V was cut by 6 bases and J by 0 bases, with 12 bases left in between. CDR1 MNHNS and CDR2 SASEGT come from the germline V gene. The CDR3 has 15 amino acids. This CDR3 reads CASRIQAYSNQPQHF. CDR3 nucleotides: TGTGCCAGCAGGATACAGGCTTATAGCAATCAGCCCCAGCATTTT.

This chain joins TRBV11-3 and TRBJ1-6; D is unclear. Germline V lookup: CDR1 SGHNT, CDR2 YENEEA. V was pared by 2 bases and J by 8 bases, with 7 bases between. CDR3 size: 13 residues. The CDR3 bases are TGTGCCAGCAGCTTATTAAGGGATTCACCCCTCCACTTT. Translating gives CASSLLRDSPLHF.